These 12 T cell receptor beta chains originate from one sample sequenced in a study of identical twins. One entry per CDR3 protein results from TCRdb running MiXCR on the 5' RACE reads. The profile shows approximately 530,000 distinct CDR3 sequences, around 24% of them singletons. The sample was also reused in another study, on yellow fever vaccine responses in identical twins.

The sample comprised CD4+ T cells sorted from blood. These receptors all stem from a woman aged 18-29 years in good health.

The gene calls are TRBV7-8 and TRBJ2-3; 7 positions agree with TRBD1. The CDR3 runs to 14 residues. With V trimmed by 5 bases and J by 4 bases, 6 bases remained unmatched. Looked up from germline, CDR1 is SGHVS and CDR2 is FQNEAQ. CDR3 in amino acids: CASSTDRVSDTQYF. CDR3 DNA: TGTGCCAGCAGCACCGACAGGGTATCAGATACGCAGTATTTT.

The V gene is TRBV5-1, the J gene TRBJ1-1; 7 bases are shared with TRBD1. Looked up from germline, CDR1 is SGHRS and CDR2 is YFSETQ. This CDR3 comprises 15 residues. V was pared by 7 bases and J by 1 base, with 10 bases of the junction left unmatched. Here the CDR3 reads CASRARGQANTEAFF. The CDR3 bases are TGCGCCAGCCGGGCTAGAGGACAGGCGAACACTGAAGCTTTCTTT.

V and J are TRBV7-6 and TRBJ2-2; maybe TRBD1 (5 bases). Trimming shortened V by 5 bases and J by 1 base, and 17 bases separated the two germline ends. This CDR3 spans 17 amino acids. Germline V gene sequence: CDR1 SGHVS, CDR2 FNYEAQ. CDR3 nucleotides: TGTGCCAGCAGCCTCGAAAGCAGGGTGGGGAACACCGGGGAGCTGTTTTTT. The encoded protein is CASSLESRVGNTGELFF. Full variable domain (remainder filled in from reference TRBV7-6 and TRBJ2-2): GAGVSQSPRYKVTKRGQDVALRCDPISGHVSLYWYRQALGQGPEFLTYFNYEAQQDKSGLPNDRFSAERPEGSISTLTIQRTEQRDSAMYRCASSLESRVGNTGELFFGEGSRLTVL.

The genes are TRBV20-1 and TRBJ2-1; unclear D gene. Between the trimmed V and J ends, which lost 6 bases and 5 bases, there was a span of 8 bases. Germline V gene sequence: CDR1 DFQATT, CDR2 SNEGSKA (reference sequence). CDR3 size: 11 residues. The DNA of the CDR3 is TGCAGTGCCAGGCCTAACAATGAGCAGTTCTTC. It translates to CSARPNNEQFF.

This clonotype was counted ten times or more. CDR3 in amino acids: CASSSAAGGYSPLHF. In nucleotides, the CDR3 is TGCGCCAGCAGCTCGGCGGCAGGGGGCTATTCACCCCTCCACTTT. V gene TRBV5-1 combines with J gene TRBJ1-6, with 8 bases fitting TRBD1. This CDR3 comprises 15 residues. CDR1 SGHRS and CDR2 YFSETQ come from the germline V gene. V shed 3 bases, J shed 8 bases, and the junction held 7 bases outside the gene matches.

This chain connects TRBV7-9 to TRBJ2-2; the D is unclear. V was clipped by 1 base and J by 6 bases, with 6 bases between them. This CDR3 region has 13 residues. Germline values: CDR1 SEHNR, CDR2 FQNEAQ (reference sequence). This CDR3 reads CASSLEQPGELFF. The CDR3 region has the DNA TGTGCCAGCAGCTTAGAGCAGCCCGGGGAGCTGTTTTTT.

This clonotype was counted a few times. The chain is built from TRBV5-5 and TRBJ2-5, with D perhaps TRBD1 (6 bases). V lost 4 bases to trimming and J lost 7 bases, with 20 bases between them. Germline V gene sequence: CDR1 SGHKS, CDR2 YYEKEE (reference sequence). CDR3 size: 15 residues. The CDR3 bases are TGTGCCAGCAGCCAAGGGGGTGTCCCCGGAGCGACCCAGTACTTC. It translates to CASSQGGVPGATQYF.

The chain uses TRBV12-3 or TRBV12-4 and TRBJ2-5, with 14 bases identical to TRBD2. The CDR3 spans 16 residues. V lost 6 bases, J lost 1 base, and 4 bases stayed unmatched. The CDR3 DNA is TGTGCCAGCAGACGAGGGACTAGCGGGGGCCAAGAGACCCAGTACTTC. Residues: CASRRGTSGGQETQYF.

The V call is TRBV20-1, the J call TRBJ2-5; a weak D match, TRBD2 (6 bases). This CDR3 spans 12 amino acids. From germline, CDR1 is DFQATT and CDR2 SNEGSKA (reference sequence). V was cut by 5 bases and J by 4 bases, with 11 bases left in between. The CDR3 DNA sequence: TGCAGTGCTTGGGGGGTCGGAGAGACCCAGTACTTC. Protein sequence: CSAWGVGETQYF.

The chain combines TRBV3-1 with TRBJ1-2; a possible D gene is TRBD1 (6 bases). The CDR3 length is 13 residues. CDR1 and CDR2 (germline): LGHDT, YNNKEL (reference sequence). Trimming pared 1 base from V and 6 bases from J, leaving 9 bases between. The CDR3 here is CASSQVGANGYTF. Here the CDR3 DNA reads TGTGCCAGCAGCCAAGTGGGGGCGAATGGCTACACCTTC.

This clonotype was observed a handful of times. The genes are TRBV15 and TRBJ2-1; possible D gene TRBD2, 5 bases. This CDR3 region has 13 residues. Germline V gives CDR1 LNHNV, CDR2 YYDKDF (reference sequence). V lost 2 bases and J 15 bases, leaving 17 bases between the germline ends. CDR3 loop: CATSRNLLEEWFF. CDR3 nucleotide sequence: TGTGCCACCAGCAGAAACCTACTAGAGGAGTGGTTCTTC.

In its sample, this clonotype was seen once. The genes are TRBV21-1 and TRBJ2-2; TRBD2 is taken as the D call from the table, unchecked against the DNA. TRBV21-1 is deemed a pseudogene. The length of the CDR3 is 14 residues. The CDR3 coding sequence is TGTGCCAGCAGCCGAGGACTGAACACCTGGGAGCTGTTTTTT. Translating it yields CASSRGLNTWELFF.